The 20 T cell receptor beta chains below come from one sample, sequenced in a study of cytomegalovirus exposure and HLA in healthy donors. 13 Jbeta primers and 60 Vbeta primers were used for the PCR. Profiling relied on immunoSEQ multiplex PCR, and the TCRdb table lists in-frame clones only, not all of them. The profile shows 95,000 to 100,000 clones, less than 80% of them singletons. Specimen: PBMCs. The receptor set was obtained from a man in his forties in good health and CMV-seronegative.

The chain couples TRBV2 to TRBJ2-5, with a tentative D call TRBD2 (6 bases). This CDR3 contains 14 residues. V lost 11 bases and J 2 bases, leaving 18 bases between the germline ends. The germline V gene encodes CDR1 SNHLY and CDR2 FYNNEI. Here the CDR3 DNA reads TGTGCCTGCTACGCGCGGGGTGGGCAAGAGACCCAGTACTTC. Translated, it gives CACYARGGQETQYF.

This clone was counted only a few times. V gene TRBV30 combines with J gene TRBJ1-4, with D tentatively TRBD1 (5 bases). This CDR3 spans 14 amino acids. Germline lookup yields CDR1 GTSNPN and CDR2 SVGIG (reference sequence). V lost 5 bases to trimming and J lost 2 bases, with 12 bases between them. The CDR3 sequence: CAWGPGLTNEKLFF. CDR3 in DNA: TGTGCCTGGGGCCCAGGGCTGACTAATGAAAAACTGTTTTTT. Filled out from reference TRBV30 and TRBJ1-4, the complete variable domain reads SQTIHQWPATLVQPVGSPLSLECTVEGTSNPNLYWYRQAAGRGLQLLFYSVGIGQISSEVPQNLSASRPQDRQFILSSKKLLLSDSGFYLCAWGPGLTNEKLFFGSGTQLSVL.

The V call is TRBV4-2, the J call TRBJ2-2; 11 nucleotides match TRBD2. This CDR3 has 18 amino acids. Germline V lookup: CDR1 LGHNA, CDR2 YNFKEQ. V shed 5 bases, J shed 2 bases, and the junction held 10 bases outside the gene matches. In nucleotides, the CDR3 is TGTGCCAGCAGCACCCAGCTAGCGGGGGGATTAAACACCGGGGAGCTGTTTTTT. This gives the protein CASSTQLAGGLNTGELFF.

The chain couples TRBV4-3 to TRBJ1-3; D gene ambiguous. Germline CDR1 and CDR2: LGHNA and YSLEER. The length of the CDR3 is 15 residues. Trimming stripped 4 bases from V and 0 bases from J, with 10 bases between. CDR3 DNA: TGCGCCAGCAGCCTAAGTTTGAGCTCTGGAAACACCATATATTTT. Amino acids: CASSLSLSSGNTIYF.

On this clone: The junction does not match germline at one end; this may be a read error. The chain is built from TRBV30 and TRBJ1-2; 7 bases map to TRBD1. The CDR3 has 13 amino acids. Germline lookup yields CDR1 GTSNPN and CDR2 SVGIG (reference sequence). CDR3 amino acids: CAWTPGQRYGHTF. The CDR3 DNA is TGTGCCTGGACCCCGGGACAGAGATATGGCCACACCTTC.

V and J are TRBV2 and TRBJ1-1; 7 bases line up with TRBD1. V was pared by 7 bases and J by 5 bases, with 16 bases of the junction left unmatched. This CDR3 contains 16 residues. The germline CDR1 and CDR2 sequences are SNHLY and FYNNEI. The CDR3 spells CASKLIQGTLGTEAFF. The CDR3, as DNA: TGTGCCAGCAAATTAATACAGGGGACCCTGGGGACTGAAGCTTTCTTT.

The chain joins TRBV6-6 to TRBJ1-2; D is ambiguous. The germline V gene encodes CDR1 MNHNY and CDR2 SVGAGI (reference sequence). V lost 8 bases and J 4 bases, leaving 11 bases between the germline ends. The CDR3 covers 12 residues. CDR3 nucleotides: TGTGCCAGCGCGAGGGAAAGCTATGGCTACACCTTC. Protein product: CASARESYGYTF.

The J gene is TRBJ1-2, the V gene TRBV29-1; TRBD1 aligns across 10 bases. Unmatched junction bases numbered 3, after V lost 2 bases and J lost 0 bases. In germline, CDR1 is SQVTM, CDR2 ANQGSEA. The CDR3 covers 15 residues. CDR3: CSVEWGTGANYGYTF. For the CDR3, the DNA is TGCAGCGTTGAATGGGGGACAGGGGCTAACTATGGCTACACCTTC.

Details on this clone: The germline gene is not matched at one end of the junction; a read error may be the cause. The J gene is TRBJ2-3, the V gene TRBV9, with 7 bases that match TRBD1. The CDR3 sequence is 13 residues long. Germline-derived CDR1 and CDR2 are SGDLS and YYNGEE. CDR3 sequence: CASSPRPRDSKDF. CDR3 nucleotides: TGTGCCAGCAGCCCCCGGCCCCGGGACAGCAAGGATTTT.

The genes are TRBV5-1 and TRBJ2-3; 8 nucleotides line up with TRBD2. V lost 4 bases and J lost 1; bases outside the gene matches: 5. The germline gives CDR1 SGHRS, CDR2 YFSETQ. This CDR3 has 15 residues. This chain's CDR3 is CASSRAGAGTDTQYF. The DNA of the CDR3 is TGCGCCAGCAGCCGAGCGGGGGCCGGCACAGATACGCAGTATTTT. Looking up the rest from reference TRBV5-1 and TRBJ2-3 gives the full variable domain: KAGVTQTPRYLIKTRGQQVTLSCSPISGHRSVSWYQQTPGQGLQFLFEYFSETQRNKGNFPGRFSGRQFSNSRSEMNVSTLELGDSALYLCASSRAGAGTDTQYFGPGTRLTVL.

This rearrangement joins TRBV11-2 to TRBJ2-3; the match to TRBD2 covers 11 bases. Germline CDR1 SGHAT, CDR2 FQNNGV. CDR3 length: 16 amino acids. Trimming cost V 5 bases and J 4 bases; bases outside gene matches: 8. The CDR3 nucleotides read TGTGCCAGCAGCGCCCGGCTAGCGGGGGGTGCAGATACGCAGTATTTT. This translates into CASSARLAGGADTQYF.

The table lists this clone with a few counts. The gene calls are TRBV7-6 and TRBJ2-2; TRBD2 is a possible D gene (6 bases). The germline CDR1 and CDR2 sequences are SGHVS and FNYEAQ. Trimming took off 5 bases at V and 7 bases at J, with 17 bases between the two ends. The CDR3 has 15 residues. CDR3 amino acids: CASSPPTSPFGELFF. In DNA, the CDR3 is TGTGCCAGCAGCCCCCCGACTAGTCCTTTCGGGGAGCTGTTTTTT.

The chain carries TRBV10-3 and TRBJ2-3; D is undetermined. Germline CDR1 reads ENHRY; CDR2 reads SYGVKD. The V and J ends lost 2 bases and 3 bases respectively, with 6 bases between them. This CDR3 region has 13 residues. CDR3 in amino acids: CAISETVTDTQYF. Here the CDR3 DNA reads TGTGCCATCAGTGAGACAGTAACAGATACGCAGTATTTT.

The chain couples TRBV2 to TRBJ2-3; 11 bases are a match to TRBD1. V was clipped by 6 bases and J by 4 bases; unmatched bases: 3. The CDR3 runs 14 residues. Germline V gene data show CDR1 as SNHLY and CDR2 as FYNNEI. The CDR3 DNA sequence: TGTGCCAGCAGGGGGACAGGGGGGGCAGATACGCAGTATTTT. Its translation is CASRGTGGADTQYF.

This chain joins TRBV9 and TRBJ2-1, with TRBD2 identical over 8 bases. The J segment lost 5 bases and the V segment lost 0 bases, leaving 4 bases of the junction unmatched. The CDR3 loop spans 15 amino acids. The germline V gene encodes CDR1 SGDLS and CDR2 YYNGEE. The CDR3: CASSVEAGEHNEQFF. CDR3 DNA sequence: TGTGCCAGCAGCGTAGAAGCGGGGGAACACAATGAGCAGTTCTTC.

The chain carries TRBV5-1 and TRBJ2-5; 8 positions match TRBD1. Losses at the gene ends were 2 bases for V and 5 bases for J; bases not matched to a gene: 8. Per the germline V gene, CDR1 is SGHRS and CDR2 is YFSETQ. CDR3 length: 15 amino acids. The CDR3 sequence: CASSLQGGGMETQYF. CDR3 in DNA: TGCGCCAGCAGCTTACAGGGGGGCGGGATGGAGACCCAGTACTTC.

V usage is TRBV7-9 and J usage is TRBJ2-5; perhaps TRBD1 as D (5 bases). The CDR3 has 13 amino acids. In germline, CDR1 is SEHNR, CDR2 FQNEAQ (reference sequence). V was cut by 5 bases and J by 5 bases, with 12 bases left in between. The CDR3 nucleotides read TGTGCCAGCAGCGCCCAGGGATGGGAGACCCAGTACTTC. Translated: CASSAQGWETQYF.

The V call is TRBV7-3, the J call TRBJ2-1, with 9 bases lining up with TRBD2. Germline CDR1 SGHTA, CDR2 FQGTGA. With V trimmed by 0 bases and J by 7 bases, 10 bases remained unmatched. There are 17 residues in the CDR3. The CDR3 protein is CASSLTGGSGGGNEQFF. The CDR3 nucleotides are TGTGCCAGCAGCTTAACGGGGGGTAGCGGGGGCGGGAATGAGCAGTTCTTC.

This chain joins TRBV2 and TRBJ1-4; D not resolved. CDR1 and CDR2 from the germline V gene are SNHLY and FYNNEI. With 10 bases removed from V and 3 bases from J, the gap between germline ends came to 9 bases. This CDR3 contains 12 residues. CDR3 amino acids: CATRYSNEKLFF. The DNA for the CDR3 is TGTGCCACCCGCTACTCTAATGAAAAACTGTTTTTT.

CDR3 DNA sequence: TGTGCCAGCAGCGTGACAGGGACGAACACTGAAGCTTTCTTT. It yields the protein CASSVTGTNTEAFF. The rearrangement uses TRBV9 and TRBJ1-1; 7 nucleotides match TRBD1. CDR3 size: 14 residues. V dropped 2 bases and J dropped 1; count of bases not matched to a gene: 2. The germline gives CDR1 SGDLS, CDR2 YYNGEE.